Listed below are T cell receptor beta chains from one sample, sequenced in a study of T-cell memory formation after mild COVID-19. From the 5' RACE reads, TCRdb called clonotypes with MiXCR, one entry per CDR3 protein. The sample lists roughly 350,000 distinct CDR3 sequences, around 21% seen once, with around an eighth in the top ten. Sequencing input: PBMCs or a T cell subset sorted from them (not recorded which). The receptors were gathered from an adult woman who had mild COVID-19 (a few samples of this study predate the infection). Cell type and time point are not known. Each CDR3 is given with its conserved first and last residue. Each record gives: clone size, J gene, D gene, V gene, CDR3 DNA, CDR3 protein. D genes are given only for firm matches. Not all rows give a size; the values are once, few, many and, for expanded clones, a class.

size: few
J: TRBJ2-7
D: .
V: TRBV7-9
DNA: TGTGCCAGCAGCTATCCCGGTAGCTACGAGCAGTACTTC
CDR3: CASSYPGSYEQYF

size: .
J: TRBJ2-5
D: .
V: TRBV18
DNA: TGTGCCAGCTCACCCATTCCCCCTGGGGGAGAGGAGACCCAGTACTTC
CDR3: CASSPIPPGGEETQYF

size: few
J: TRBJ2-5
D: TRBD2
V: TRBV7-2
DNA: TGTGCCAGCAGCTTACGGCGAGCGGGAGGGCTTAGAGAGACCCAGTACTTC
CDR3: CASSLRRAGGLRETQYF

size: few
J: TRBJ2-6
D: .
V: TRBV2
DNA: TGTGCCAGCAGTGAAGCGCCGGAAATGACCCCCTCTGGGGCCAACGTCCTGACTTTC
CDR3: CASSEAPEMTPSGANVLTF

size: .
J: TRBJ1-2
D: .
V: TRBV25-1
DNA: TGTGCCAGCAGTGAACATGGGGGGATTGGCTACACCTTC
CDR3: CASSEHGGIGYTF

size: few
J: TRBJ2-5
D: TRBD1
V: TRBV27
DNA: TGTGCCAGCAGTCCCCTGGACAGGGCGGTAGGCGAGACCCAGTACTTC
CDR3: CASSPLDRAVGETQYF

size: .
J: TRBJ2-7
D: TRBD2
V: TRBV11-3
DNA: TGTGCCAGCAGCTTAAGCGGGAGTAACTACGAGCAGTACTTC
CDR3: CASSLSGSNYEQYF

size: few
J: TRBJ1-1
D: .
V: TRBV7-2
DNA: TGTGCCAGCAGCTTCGGTAGGGGGGGTACTGAAGCTTTCTTT
CDR3: CASSFGRGGTEAFF

size: few
J: TRBJ2-3
D: .
V: TRBV29-1
DNA: TGCAGCGTTGAACCGCAGGGAACCACAGATACGCAGTATTTT
CDR3: CSVEPQGTTDTQYF

size: .
J: TRBJ1-2
D: .
V: TRBV4-1
DNA: TGCGCCAGCAGCCAGGACCCAGGGGCCTTCAAGGTTCACTATGGCTACACCTTC
CDR3: CASSQDPGAFKVHYGYTF

size: few
J: TRBJ2-7
D: .
V: TRBV6-5
DNA: TGTGCCAGCAGTACGAATTCCAGGGTCTGGAACGAGCAGTACTTC
CDR3: CASSTNSRVWNEQYF

size: few
J: TRBJ2-1
D: .
V: TRBV5-1
DNA: TGCGCCAGCAGCTTGGCCTCTAGTTCCTCTAGGAATGAGCAGTTCTTC
CDR3: CASSLASSSSRNEQFF

size: few
J: TRBJ2-7
D: .
V: TRBV4-2
DNA: TGTGCCAGCAGCCAAGAGAAGGGCAGCTCCTACGAGCAGTACTTC
CDR3: CASSQEKGSSYEQYF

size: .
J: TRBJ1-2
D: TRBD1
V: TRBV18
DNA: TGTGCCAGCTCACCAACGGGACAGCCTAACTATGGCTACACCTTC
CDR3: CASSPTGQPNYGYTF

size: .
J: TRBJ2-7
D: .
V: TRBV4-1
DNA: TGCGCCAGCAGCCTGGATGTTCAGGGGAGAAATTACTACGAGCAGTACTTC
CDR3: CASSLDVQGRNYYEQYF

size: few
J: TRBJ1-5
D: .
V: TRBV19
DNA: TGTGCCAGTAGCTTAGGCGGTACGGGGAATCAGCCCCAGCATTTT
CDR3: CASSLGGTGNQPQHF

size: .
J: TRBJ1-1
D: .
V: TRBV5-6
DNA: TGTGCCAGCGCAGATAGGAAGAACACTGAAGCTTTCTTT
CDR3: CASADRKNTEAFF

size: few
J: TRBJ2-7
D: .
V: TRBV7-9
DNA: TGTGCCAGCAGCTTACTGGGGAACGAGCAGTACTTC
CDR3: CASSLLGNEQYF

size: .
J: TRBJ2-1
D: TRBD2
V: TRBV20-1
DNA: TGCAGTGCTGGCGGACTAGCGAACAATGAGCAGTTCTTC
CDR3: CSAGGLANNEQFF

size: .
J: TRBJ1-5
D: .
V: TRBV10-3
DNA: TGTGCCATCAGACAGGAAAATCAGCCCCAGCATTTT
CDR3: CAIRQENQPQHF

size: .
J: TRBJ1-2
D: .
V: TRBV27
DNA: TGTGCCAGCAGTTCAGGCGGGGTTTATGGCTACACCTTC
CDR3: CASSSGGVYGYTF

size: .
J: TRBJ2-2
D: .
V: TRBV30
DNA: TGTGCCTGGAGTCGCCCGGGGACCGGGGAGCTGTTTTTT
CDR3: CAWSRPGTGELFF

size: .
J: TRBJ1-2
D: TRBD1
V: TRBV7-9
DNA: TGTGCCAGCAGCCTCGACAGGGCGGAAGGCTACACCTTC
CDR3: CASSLDRAEGYTF

size: few
J: TRBJ1-1
D: .
V: TRBV5-6
DNA: TGTGCCAGCAGCTTGGTGGCCCCCCTGTCGACTGAAGCTTTCTTT
CDR3: CASSLVAPLSTEAFF

size: .
J: TRBJ1-1
D: TRBD1
V: TRBV7-2
DNA: TGTGCCAGCAGTTCCGGGACAGGGGGCTTTACTGAAGCTTTCTTT
CDR3: CASSSGTGGFTEAFF

size: .
J: TRBJ2-7
D: .
V: TRBV9
DNA: TGTGCCAGCAGCCTAGACCATAGCTCCTACGAGCAGTACTTC
CDR3: CASSLDHSSYEQYF

size: once
J: TRBJ2-5
D: TRBD2
V: TRBV20-1
DNA: TGCAGTGCTCGGACTAGGGGCGGGACCCAGTACTTC
CDR3: CSARTRGGTQYF

size: .
J: TRBJ1-2
D: .
V: TRBV24-1
DNA: TGTGCCACCAGTGATTATCAGTCTAACTATGGCTACACCTTC
CDR3: CATSDYQSNYGYTF

size: few
J: TRBJ2-1
D: .
V: TRBV24-1
DNA: TGTGCCACCAGTCGAAAGGGGAGTAACAATGAGCAGTTCTTC
CDR3: CATSRKGSNNEQFF